This entry lists 9 T cell receptor beta chains sequenced from one sample in a study of OX40 agonist ivuxolimab in advanced cancers. Using immunoSEQ multiplex PCR, the repertoire was profiled, and TCRdb retains in-frame clones only, with some absent. This sample has tens of thousands of clones, with about 80% found just once. The specimen comprised CD4+ or CD8+ T cells sorted from blood, sampled in a trial of the OX40 agonist ivuxolimab. These receptors were taken from an adult with an advanced solid tumor such as melanoma, head and neck, liver or kidney cancer.

This chain links TRBV13 with TRBJ2-7, with D possibly being TRBD1 or TRBD2 (6 bases each). Between the trimmed V and J ends, which lost 2 bases and 2 bases, there was a span of 13 bases. Germline V CDR1 and CDR2: PRHDT, FYEKMQ (reference sequence). This CDR3 is 15 amino acids long. The CDR3 region is CASSLKGEAAYEQYF. CDR3 sequence (DNA): TGTGCCAGCAGCTTAAAGGGGGAGGCGGCCTACGAGCAGTACTTC. Complete variable domain (other parts from reference TRBV13 and TRBJ2-7): AAGVIQSPRHLIKEKRETATLKCYPIPRHDTVYWYQQGPGQDPQFLISFYEKMQSDKGSIPDRFSAQQFSDYHSELNMSSLELGDSALYFCASSLKGEAAYEQYFGPGTRLTVT.

The chain joins TRBV19 to TRBJ2-2; the D gene is possibly TRBD2 (7 bases). This CDR3 is built from 15 residues. Trimming removed 7 bases from V and 6 bases from J, with 18 bases in between. The V gene's germline CDR1 is LNHDA and CDR2 SQIVND (reference sequence). The CDR3 nucleotides are TGTGCCAGTACCCCCGGGCAGGGGAGGGCCGGGGAGCTGTTTTTT. It codes for CASTPGQGRAGELFF. Full variable domain (outside the CDR3, taken from reference TRBV19 and TRBJ2-2): DGGITQSPKYLFRKEGQNVTLSCEQNLNHDAMYWYRQDPGQGLRLIYYSQIVNDFQKGDIAEGYSVSREKKESFPLTVTSAQKNPTAFYLCASTPGQGRAGELFFGEGSRLTVL.

The rearrangement uses TRBV9 and TRBJ2-1, with 11 bases identical to TRBD2. Germline V gene sequence: CDR1 SGDLS, CDR2 YYNGEE. Losses at the gene ends were 3 bases for V and 10 bases for J; bases not matched to a gene: 6. CDR3 size: 14 residues. CDR3 amino acids: CASSGLAGGREQFF. The DNA of the CDR3 is TGTGCCAGCAGCGGGCTAGCGGGGGGCCGCGAGCAGTTCTTC.

This clone has a handful of counts. The chain has TRBV19 and TRBJ1-4; D is unclear. Germline V gene sequence: CDR1 LNHDA, CDR2 SQIVND (reference sequence). CDR3 length: 17 residues. Trimming stripped 4 bases from V and 2 bases from J, with 17 bases between. CDR3 region: CASSSGLTTTTNEKLFF. The CDR3 DNA reads TGTGCCAGTAGTAGCGGACTGACCACAACGACTAATGAAAAACTGTTTTTT.

V and J are TRBV6-1 and TRBJ2-5; D perhaps matches TRBD2 (6 bases). V was shortened by 5 bases and J by 4 bases, with 17 bases between the two germline ends. The germline gives CDR1 MNHNS, CDR2 SASEGT. The CDR3 totals 15 residues. The CDR3 sequence is CASSPWGLRGETQYF. In DNA, the CDR3 is TGTGCCAGCAGTCCATGGGGACTTAGGGGAGAGACCCAGTACTTC.

The chain couples TRBV7-2 to TRBJ1-5, with D unclear. Germline assignment: CDR1 SGHTA and CDR2 FQGNSA. Trimming took off 4 bases at V and 3 bases at J, with 7 bases between the two ends. CDR3 length equals 13 residues. CDR3 nucleotides: TGTGCCAGCAGCTACGACCCCAATCAGCCCCAGCATTTT. This encodes CASSYDPNQPQHF.

The rearrangement links TRBV7-2 to TRBJ2-3; TRBD1 or TRBD2 may be the D gene (5 bases each). The V gene's germline CDR1 is SGHTA and CDR2 FQGNSA. The CDR3 contains 14 residues. Between the trimmed V and J ends, which lost 3 bases and 4 bases, there was a span of 11 bases. CDR3 in amino acids: CASSFSRGADTQYF. CDR3 in DNA: TGTGCCAGCAGCTTTAGTCGGGGCGCAGATACGCAGTATTTT.

The genes are TRBV7-2 and TRBJ1-5; no clear D gene. Germline V CDR1 and CDR2: SGHTA, FQGNSA. The CDR3 length is 14 residues. The V end lost 4 bases, the J end lost 2 bases, and 9 bases lay between the germline ends. CDR3 DNA sequence: TGTGCCAGCAGCTCCGCCTTAGGCAATCAGCCCCAGCATTTT. It codes for CASSSALGNQPQHF.

The CDR3 spells CASTRVGQPPPGEQFF. The CDR3 DNA reads as TGTGCCAGCACCCGAGTGGGGCAGCCCCCCCCGGGTGAGCAGTTCTTC. J is TRBJ2-1 and V is TRBV27; possibly TRBD1 for D (5 bases). There are 16 residues in the CDR3. Trimming took 7 bases from V and 9 from J, leaving 25 bases between them. Germline assignment: CDR1 MNHEY and CDR2 SMNVEV (reference sequence).